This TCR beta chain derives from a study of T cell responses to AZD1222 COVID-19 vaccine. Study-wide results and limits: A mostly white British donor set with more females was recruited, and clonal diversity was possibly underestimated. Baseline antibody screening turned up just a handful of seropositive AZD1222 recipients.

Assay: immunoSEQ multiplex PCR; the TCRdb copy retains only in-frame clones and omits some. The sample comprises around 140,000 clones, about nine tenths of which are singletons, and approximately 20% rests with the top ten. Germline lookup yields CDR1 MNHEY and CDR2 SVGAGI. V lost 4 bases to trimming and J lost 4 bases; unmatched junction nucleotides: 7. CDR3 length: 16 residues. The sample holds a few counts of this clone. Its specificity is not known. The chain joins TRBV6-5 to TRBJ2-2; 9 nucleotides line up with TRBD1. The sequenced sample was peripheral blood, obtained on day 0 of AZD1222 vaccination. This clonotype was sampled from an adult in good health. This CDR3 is CASSFLRTGVTGELFF. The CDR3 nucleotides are TGTGCCAGCAGTTTTCTAAGGACAGGGGTCACCGGGGAGCTGTTTTTT.